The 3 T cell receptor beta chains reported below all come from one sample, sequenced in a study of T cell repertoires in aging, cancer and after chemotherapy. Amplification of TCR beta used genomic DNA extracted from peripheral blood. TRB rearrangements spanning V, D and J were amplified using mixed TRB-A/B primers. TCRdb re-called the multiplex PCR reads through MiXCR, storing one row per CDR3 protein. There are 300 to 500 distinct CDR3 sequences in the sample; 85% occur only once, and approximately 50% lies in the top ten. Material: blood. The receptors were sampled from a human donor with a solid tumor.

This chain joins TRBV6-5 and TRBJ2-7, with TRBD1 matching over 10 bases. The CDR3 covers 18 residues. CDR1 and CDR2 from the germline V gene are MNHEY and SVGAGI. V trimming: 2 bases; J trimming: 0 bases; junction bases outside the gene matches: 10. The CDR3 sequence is CASSYLSTGGSPSYEQYF. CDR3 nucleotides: TGTGCCAGCAGTTACCTATCGACAGGGGGCAGTCCCTCCTACGAGCAGTACTTC.

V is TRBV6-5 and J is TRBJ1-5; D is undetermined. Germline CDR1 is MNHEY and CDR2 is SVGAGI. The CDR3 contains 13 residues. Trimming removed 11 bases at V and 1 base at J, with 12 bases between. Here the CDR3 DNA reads TGTGCCGCCATGTTGGGAAGCAATCAGCCCCAGCATTTT. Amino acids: CAAMLGSNQPQHF.

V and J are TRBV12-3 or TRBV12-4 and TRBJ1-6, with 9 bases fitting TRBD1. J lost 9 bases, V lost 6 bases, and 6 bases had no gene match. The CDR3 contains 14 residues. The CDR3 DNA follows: TGTGCCAGCAGCCCGGACAGGGGCGGTTCACCCCTCCACTTT. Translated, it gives CASSPDRGGSPLHF.